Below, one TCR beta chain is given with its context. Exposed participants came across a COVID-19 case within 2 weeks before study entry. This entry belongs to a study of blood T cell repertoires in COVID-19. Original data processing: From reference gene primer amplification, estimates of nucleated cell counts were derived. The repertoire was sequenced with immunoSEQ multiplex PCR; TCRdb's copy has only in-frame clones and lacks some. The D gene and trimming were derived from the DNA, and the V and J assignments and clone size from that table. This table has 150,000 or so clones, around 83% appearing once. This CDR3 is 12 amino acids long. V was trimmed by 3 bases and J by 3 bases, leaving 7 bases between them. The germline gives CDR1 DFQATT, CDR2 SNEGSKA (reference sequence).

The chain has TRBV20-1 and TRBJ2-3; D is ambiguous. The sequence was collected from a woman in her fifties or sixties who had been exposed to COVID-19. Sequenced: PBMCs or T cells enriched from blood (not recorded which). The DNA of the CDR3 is TGCAGTGCTAGTTTACGGACAGATACGCAGTATTTT. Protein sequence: CSASLRTDTQYF.